A single sample is the source of the 32 T cell receptor beta chains below, sequenced in a study of shared T cell receptors in the human thymus. Clones were read by immunoSEQ multiplex PCR, and TCRdb kept only the in-frame ones, dropping some. This table holds roughly 700,000 clones, 85% to 90% found once. These data were also filed under a second study, of human thymus T cells.

Sequencing was performed on thymocytes. Every receptor here comes from a boy in the first two years of life with a congenital heart defect.

This chain uses TRBV4-3 with TRBJ2-4; 7 bases fit TRBD2. CDR3 size: 13 residues. Germline CDR1 reads LGHNA; CDR2 reads YSLEER. V shed 0 bases, J shed 12 bases, and the junction held 5 bases outside the gene matches. CDR3 residues: CASSQDRGRAQYF. Written as DNA, the CDR3 is TGCGCCAGCAGCCAAGATCGAGGGAGGGCTCAGTACTTC.

The chain employs TRBV10-2 and TRBJ2-3, with D unclear. CDR3 length: 14 residues. Germline values: CDR1 WSHSY, CDR2 SAAADI. The ends were cut back, 3 bases at V and 1 base at J, with 8 bases in the middle. The CDR3 sequence is CASSDGTGTDTQYF. The DNA of the CDR3 is TGCGCCAGCAGTGACGGAACAGGCACAGATACGCAGTATTTT.

V gene TRBV29-1 combines with J gene TRBJ1-1; D is unresolved. Trimming shortened V by 0 bases and J by 0 bases, and 14 bases separated the two germline ends. From germline, CDR1 is SQVTM and CDR2 ANQGSEA. This CDR3 has 16 residues. CDR3 bases: TGCAGCGTTGAAGATCCCGGGATACATATGAACACTGAAGCTTTCTTT. Translating gives CSVEDPGIHMNTEAFF. Full variable domain (outside the CDR3, taken from reference TRBV29-1 and TRBJ1-1): SAVISQKPSRDICQRGTSLTIQCQVDSQVTMMFWYRQQPGQSLTLIATANQGSEATYESGFVIDKFPISRPNLTFSTLTVSNMSPEDSSIYLCSVEDPGIHMNTEAFFGQGTRLTVV.

V is TRBV7-2 and J is TRBJ2-3, with 15 bases matching TRBD2. The CDR3 has 17 amino acids. CDR1 and CDR2 (germline): SGHTA, FQGNSA. V shed 4 bases, J shed 0 bases, and the junction held 2 bases outside the gene matches. Here the CDR3 reads CASSCGLAGGSTDTQYF. CDR3 in DNA: TGTGCCAGCAGCTGCGGACTAGCGGGAGGGAGCACAGATACGCAGTATTTT.

The chain couples TRBV11-2 to TRBJ1-2; 7 positions match TRBD1. Trimming took 6 bases from V and 9 from J; bases not matched to a gene: 10. Germline loops: CDR1 SGHAT, CDR2 FQNNGV. The CDR3 is made up of 13 amino acids. CDR3 bases: TGTGCCAGCAGGACCACAGGGGAAATTAGCTACACCTTC. This translates into CASRTTGEISYTF.

The chain carries TRBV30 and TRBJ2-6; TRBD2 is a possible D gene (6 bases). Germline CDR1 and CDR2: GTSNPN and SVGIG (reference sequence). With 0 bases removed from V and 0 bases from J, the gap between germline ends came to 21 bases. The CDR3 covers 20 residues. The CDR3 is CAWSVQARRGDGSGANVLTF. CDR3 nucleotide sequence: TGTGCCTGGAGTGTCCAAGCGCGGAGGGGCGACGGCTCTGGGGCCAACGTCCTGACTTTC.

The CDR3 DNA follows: TGTGCCAGCAGTGTTCGGAGCGCGCACACAGATACGCAGTATTTT. Translating it yields CASSVRSAHTDTQYF. This chain connects TRBV2 to TRBJ2-3; D ambiguous. The CDR3 extends over 15 amino acids. Germline CDR1 is SNHLY and CDR2 is FYNNEI. The ends were cut back, 4 bases at V and 2 bases at J, with 13 bases in the middle.

The sample holds one count of this clone. The chain links TRBV4-1 to TRBJ2-4; 15 bases fit TRBD2. V dropped 2 bases and J dropped 6; count of bases not matched to a gene: 8. CDR1 is MGHRA and CDR2 is YSYEKL in the germline V gene. This CDR3 comprises 18 residues. Written as DNA, the CDR3 is TGCGCCAGCAGCCAATGGGGACTAGCGGGAGGCCGGGGAAACATTCAGTACTTC. Amino acids: CASSQWGLAGGRGNIQYF.

In its sample, this clone was seen a few times. The chain uses TRBV19 and TRBJ2-6; D might be TRBD1 (6 bases). Trimming left V 8 bases short and J 0 bases short, with 14 bases between. The CDR3 has 16 residues. Germline CDR1 reads LNHDA; CDR2 reads SQIVND (reference sequence). The CDR3 DNA is TGTGCCAGTTCCGGGACGGACAGCTCTGGGGCCAACGTCCTGACTTTC. Amino acids: CASSGTDSSGANVLTF.

The chain couples TRBV10-3 to TRBJ2-1, with D maybe TRBD1 (5 bases). Trimming shortened V by 2 bases and J by 8 bases, and 10 bases separated the two germline ends. The CDR3 length is 13 residues. Germline V gene sequence: CDR1 ENHRY, CDR2 SYGVKD. The CDR3 DNA is TGTGCCATCAGTGAGACAGGTGAGGATGAGCAGTTCTTC. Encoded protein: CAISETGEDEQFF.

The V gene is TRBV7-9, the J gene TRBJ2-5, with D possibly being TRBD2 (6 bases). Trimming took off 5 bases at V and 4 bases at J, with 11 bases between the two ends. Germline-derived CDR1 and CDR2 are SEHNR and FQNEAQ (reference sequence). The CDR3 is made up of 13 amino acids. The CDR3 region has the DNA TGTGCCAGCAGCACCCAGGGAGGAGAGACCCAGTACTTC. It is translated as CASSTQGGETQYF.

This CDR3 is CASSGDTDRLSNQPQHF. The CDR3 DNA reads as TGCGCCAGCTCCGGAGATACGGACAGGCTAAGCAATCAGCCCCAGCATTTT. V usage is TRBV23-1 and J usage is TRBJ1-5; 7 bases are a match to TRBD1. Being an ORF, TRBV23-1 has a function that is uncertain. This CDR3 comprises 17 residues. J lost 1 base, V lost 8 bases, and 14 bases had no gene match.

V gene TRBV27 combines with J gene TRBJ1-2, with TRBD1 matching 10 bases. The V gene end was trimmed by 6 bases and the J gene end by 4 bases; junction bases not matched to a gene: 11. Per the germline V gene, CDR1 is MNHEY and CDR2 is SMNVEV (reference sequence). There are 16 residues in the CDR3. CDR3 in DNA: TGTGCCAGCAGCCGACCCGACAGGGGGCGGGGCTATGGCTACACCTTC. This sequence encodes CASSRPDRGRGYGYTF.

The chain combines TRBV4-1 with TRBJ1-2; 9 bases map to TRBD1. The CDR3 totals 17 residues. J lost 5 bases, V lost 5 bases, and 15 bases had no gene match. Germline-derived CDR1 and CDR2 are MGHRA and YSYEKL. CDR3 loop: CASSARTGDWVRYGYTF. Here the CDR3 DNA reads TGCGCCAGCAGCGCCCGGACAGGGGATTGGGTCAGATATGGCTACACCTTC.

The CDR3 here is CASSQDWIAGGPGTDTQYF. CDR3 bases: TGCGCCAGCAGCCAAGACTGGATAGCGGGAGGGCCGGGTACAGATACGCAGTATTTT. V usage is TRBV4-3 and J usage is TRBJ2-3; 11 nucleotides line up with TRBD2. The germline V gene has CDR1 LGHNA and CDR2 YSLEER. The CDR3 length is 19 residues. The V and J ends lost 0 bases and 3 bases, in that order; junction bases with no gene match: 11.

This chain links TRBV25-1 with TRBJ1-2; 7 positions match TRBD1. Per germline, CDR1 MGHDK and CDR2 SYGVNS. The CDR3 sequence is 15 residues long. V shed 4 bases, J shed 1 base, and the junction held 6 bases outside the gene matches. CDR3: CASSGRTGFNYGYTF. The CDR3 DNA follows: TGTGCCAGCAGTGGTAGGACAGGTTTTAACTATGGCTACACCTTC.

The chain links TRBV7-9 to TRBJ2-1; D perhaps matches TRBD2 (5 bases). The V gene lost 1 base and the J gene lost 3 bases, with 13 bases spanning the gap. There are 16 residues in the CDR3. CDR1 is SEHNR, CDR2 FQNEAQ, per germline (reference sequence). The CDR3 DNA is TGTGCCAGCAGCTTAGATTTGCGGGCCTACTACAATGAGCAGTTCTTC. It is translated as CASSLDLRAYYNEQFF.

The chain combines TRBV5-6 with TRBJ2-1, with TRBD1 matching over 7 bases. The V gene's germline CDR1 is SGHDT and CDR2 YYEEEE. Losses at the gene ends were 4 bases for V and 6 bases for J; bases not matched to a gene: 7. The CDR3 sequence is 14 residues long. CDR3 bases: TGTGCCAGCAGCCCTGACAGGGTTTTCAATGAGCAGTTCTTC. As protein: CASSPDRVFNEQFF. Full variable domain (missing parts from reference TRBV5-6 and TRBJ2-1): DAGVTQSPTHLIKTRGQQVTLRCSPKSGHDTVSWYQQALGQGPQFIFQYYEEEERQRGNFPDRFSGHQFPNYSSELNVNALLLGDSALYLCASSPDRVFNEQFFGPGTRLTVL.

The chain combines TRBV28 with TRBJ2-7; D is possibly TRBD2 (5 bases). Germline CDR1 is MDHEN and CDR2 is SYDVKM. This CDR3 region has 13 residues. V dropped 2 bases and J dropped 4 bases, with 9 bases sitting between them. Here the CDR3 reads CASSLEGGYEQYF. DNA for the CDR3: TGTGCCAGCAGTTTAGAGGGCGGGTACGAGCAGTACTTC.

The gene calls are TRBV4-1 and TRBJ1-2; D not certain. The CDR3 is made up of 15 amino acids. V gave up 0 bases and J gave up 4 bases, with 12 bases separating them. CDR1 and CDR2 (germline): MGHRA, YSYEKL. In nucleotides, the CDR3 is TGCGCCAGCAGCCAAGAGAGGCCCCGGGGCTATGGCTACACCTTC. Its protein is CASSQERPRGYGYTF.

The chain carries TRBV19 and TRBJ2-2, with 7 nucleotides matching TRBD2. The CDR3 covers 16 residues. In germline, CDR1 is LNHDA, CDR2 SQIVND (reference sequence). Trimming took 8 bases from V and 1 from J; bases not matched to a gene: 10. As DNA, the CDR3 is TGTGCCAGTTCGACTAGCCCTACCGAGAACACCGGGGAGCTGTTTTTT. Translation: CASSTSPTENTGELFF.

The J gene is TRBJ2-1, the V gene TRBV4-1; D perhaps matches TRBD2 (6 bases). Germline V gene lookup returns CDR1 MGHRA and CDR2 YSYEKL. This CDR3 has 12 amino acids. V dropped 3 bases and J dropped 7 bases, with 7 bases sitting between them. The CDR3 DNA sequence: TGCGCCAGCAGCCACGGGGGTAATGAGCAGTTCTTC. Protein: CASSHGGNEQFF.

V is TRBV4-3 and J is TRBJ2-3, with TRBD2 identical over 8 bases. The CDR3 contains 17 residues. CDR1 LGHNA and CDR2 YSLEER come from the germline V gene. Unmatched junction bases numbered 9, after V lost 4 bases and J lost 0 bases. CDR3 nucleotide sequence: TGCGCCAGCAGCCGGAGACGAGGACTAGCAAGCACAGATACGCAGTATTTT. As protein: CASSRRRGLASTDTQYF.

The CDR3 nucleotides read TGTGCCATTACGACCGGGACTAGCGGGTACAATGAGCAGTTCTTC. Protein sequence: CAITTGTSGYNEQFF. V usage is TRBV7-8 and J usage is TRBJ2-1; 12 nucleotides match TRBD2. Per germline, CDR1 SGHVS and CDR2 FQNEAQ. Trimming at V came to 10 bases and at J to 4 bases, leaving 8 bases not matched to a gene. The CDR3 extends over 15 amino acids.

The V and J genes are TRBV19 and TRBJ1-2; perhaps TRBD1 as D (5 bases). V was clipped by 0 bases and J by 2 bases, with 13 bases between them. Germline loops: CDR1 LNHDA, CDR2 SQIVND (reference sequence). The CDR3 contains 16 residues. CDR3 in amino acids: CASSIDGLRGNYGYTF. The CDR3 nucleotides read TGTGCCAGTAGTATAGATGGGCTCCGGGGGAACTATGGCTACACCTTC.

The chain uses TRBV27 and TRBJ2-2; TRBD2 matches 9 bases. The V gene end was trimmed by 7 bases and the J gene end by 6 bases; junction bases not matched to a gene: 9. Germline CDR1 reads MNHEY; CDR2 reads SMNVEV (reference sequence). CDR3 length: 15 amino acids. CDR3: CASTEAGGPPGELFF. Here the CDR3 DNA reads TGTGCCAGCACTGAGGCGGGAGGGCCACCCGGGGAGCTGTTTTTT.

The V gene is TRBV15, the J gene TRBJ2-2; a possible D gene is TRBD2 (6 bases). This CDR3 has 15 amino acids. Germline CDR1 and CDR2: LNHNV and YYDKDF (reference sequence). Trimming took off 4 bases at V and 4 bases at J, with 13 bases between the two ends. CDR3 coding DNA: TGTGCCACCAGCATGTCCTCTAGCGCCACCGGGGAGCTGTTTTTT. Protein: CATSMSSSATGELFF. The complete variable domain, with remaining parts taken from reference TRBV15 and TRBJ2-2, reads DAMVIQNPRYQVTQFGKPVTLSCSQTLNHNVMYWYQQKSSQAPKLLFHYYDKDFNNEADTPDNFQSRRPNTSFCFLDIRSPGLGDTAMYLCATSMSSSATGELFFGEGSRLTVL.

The chain couples TRBV6-5 to TRBJ2-4; 7 bases are shared with TRBD1. J was trimmed by 14 bases and V by 6 bases; bases with no gene match: 13. This CDR3 spans 13 amino acids. Germline CDR1 MNHEY, CDR2 SVGAGI. The CDR3 sequence: CASREPGTDLEYF. Written as DNA, the CDR3 is TGTGCCAGCAGGGAACCAGGGACAGATCTGGAGTACTTC.

The genes are TRBV5-4 and TRBJ2-3; D possibly corresponds to TRBD1 (5 bases). Germline CDR1 SGHNT, CDR2 YYREEE (reference sequence). V lost 2 bases and J lost 3, with 10 bases in between. CDR3 length: 14 amino acids. CDR3: CASSFPDRTDTQYF. As DNA, the CDR3 is TGTGCCAGCAGCTTTCCCGACAGAACAGATACGCAGTATTTT. The full variable domain, in which reference TRBV5-4 and TRBJ2-3 provide the parts outside the CDR3, is ETGVTQSPTHLIKTRGQQVTLRCSSQSGHNTVSWYQQALGQGPQFIFQYYREEENGRGNFPPRFSGLQFPNYSSELNVNALELDDSALYLCASSFPDRTDTQYFGPGTRLTVL.

The chain has TRBV5-1 and TRBJ2-1; TRBD1 matches 10 bases. Unmatched junction bases numbered 9, after V lost 5 bases and J lost 4 bases. This CDR3 is 16 amino acids long. Germline V lookup: CDR1 SGHRS, CDR2 YFSETQ. The CDR3 here is CASRCTGTGDYNEQFF. CDR3 coding DNA: TGCGCCAGCAGGTGCACCGGGACAGGGGATTACAATGAGCAGTTCTTC.

The rearrangement uses TRBV5-1 and TRBJ2-5; 15 positions match TRBD2. The DNA end is a closer match to TRBJ2-7, so the J assignment may be wrong. The CDR3 has 17 amino acids. The germline V gene encodes CDR1 SGHRS and CDR2 YFSETQ. CDR3 residues: CASSFGLAGGPSFEQYF. For the CDR3, the DNA is TGCGCCAGCAGCTTTGGACTAGCGGGAGGGCCGTCGTTCGAGCAGTACTTC.

The chain has TRBV25-1 and TRBJ1-1; a possible D gene is TRBD1 (5 bases). The CDR3 runs to 14 residues. Trimming removed 3 bases at V and 1 base at J, with 9 bases between. CDR1 and CDR2 (germline): MGHDK, SYGVNS. Here the CDR3 DNA reads TGTGCCAGCAGTGATGGGGGGGGGAACACTGAAGCTTTCTTT. It is translated as CASSDGGGNTEAFF.